This T cell receptor beta chain is drawn from a study of blood T cell repertoires in COVID-19. About the research overall: COVID-19 samples from acute and convalescent phases originated in the United States, Italy and Spain. Sources were T cells, B-cell-depleted T cells, or PBMCs; the material itself was cDNA or gDNA.

Libraries were prepared by immunoSEQ multiplex PCR; TCRdb keeps only in-frame clonotypes and omits some of them. The sample lists about 480,000 clones, approximately 90% occurring once. The sample comprised peripheral blood. The receptor was derived from a woman aged 50 to 65 with COVID-19, enrolled during active disease.

CDR3 loop: CASTQPVGDSYGYTF. The CDR3 nucleotides read TGTGCCAGCACCCAGCCAGTAGGGGATTCCTATGGCTACACCTTC. The chain uses TRBV6-5 and TRBJ1-2; D is possibly TRBD1 (5 bases). The CDR3 sequence is 15 residues long. From germline, CDR1 is MNHEY and CDR2 SVGAGI. V shed 7 bases and J shed 4 bases, with 19 bases lying between them.